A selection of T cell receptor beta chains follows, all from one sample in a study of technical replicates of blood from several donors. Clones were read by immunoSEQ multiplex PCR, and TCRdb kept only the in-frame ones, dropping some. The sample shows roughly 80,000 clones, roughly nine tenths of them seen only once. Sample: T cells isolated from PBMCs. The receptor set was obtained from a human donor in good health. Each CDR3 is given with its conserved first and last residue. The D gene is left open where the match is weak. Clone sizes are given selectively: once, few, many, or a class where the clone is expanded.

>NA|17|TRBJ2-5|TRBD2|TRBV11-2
CASSLGAASGIRETQYF
TGTGCCAGCAGCTTAGGGGCGGCTAGCGGGATTCGGGAGACCCAGTACTTC
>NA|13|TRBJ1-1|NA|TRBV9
CASSASRDNEAFF
TGTGCCAGCAGCGCGAGTAGGGACAATGAAGCTTTCTTT
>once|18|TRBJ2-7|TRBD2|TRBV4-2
CASSQELAGGQITYEQYF
TGTGCCAGCAGCCAAGAGCTAGCGGGAGGTCAGATTACCTACGAGCAGTACTTC
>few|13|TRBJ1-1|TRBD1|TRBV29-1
CSVRTGMNTEAFF
TGCAGCGTCCGGACAGGAATGAACACTGAAGCTTTCTTT
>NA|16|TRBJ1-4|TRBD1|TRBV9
CASSVRTGITNEKLFF
TGTGCCAGCAGCGTTAGGACAGGGATAACTAATGAAAAACTGTTTTTT
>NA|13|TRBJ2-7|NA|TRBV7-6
CASSLRGIDEQYF
TGTGCCAGCAGCTTAAGGGGGATAGACGAGCAGTACTTC
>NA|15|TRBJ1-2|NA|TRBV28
CASSFGGLADYGYTF
TGTGCCAGCAGTTTTGGAGGGCTCGCTGACTATGGCTACACCTTC
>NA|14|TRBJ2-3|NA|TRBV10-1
CASSESGPPDTQYF
TGCGCCAGCAGTGAGTCTGGGCCCCCAGATACGCAGTATTTT
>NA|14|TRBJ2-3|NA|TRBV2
CASIPGSGTDTQYF
TGTGCCAGCATTCCGGGGAGTGGCACAGATACGCAGTATTTT
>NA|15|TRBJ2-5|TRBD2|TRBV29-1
CSVDSQGLAGETQYF
TGCAGCGTTGATTCCCAGGGACTAGCGGGGGAGACCCAGTACTTC
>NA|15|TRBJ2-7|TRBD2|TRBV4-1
CASSYGTSGTYEQYF
TGCGCCAGCAGCTACGGGACTAGCGGGACCTACGAGCAGTACTTC
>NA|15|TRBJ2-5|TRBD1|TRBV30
CAWSGTGGGYETQYF
TGTGCCTGGAGTGGGACAGGGGGCGGGTATGAGACCCAGTACTTC
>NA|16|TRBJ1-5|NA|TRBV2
CASSDSMAGINQPQHF
TGTGCCAGCAGTGATTCTATGGCAGGGATAAATCAGCCCCAGCATTTT
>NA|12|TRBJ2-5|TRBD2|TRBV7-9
CTISGREETQYF
TGTACCATTAGCGGGAGGGAGGAGACCCAGTACTTC
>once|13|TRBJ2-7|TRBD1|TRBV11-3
CASSPTTGEKQYF
TGTGCCAGCAGCCCCACGACAGGGGAAAAGCAGTACTTC
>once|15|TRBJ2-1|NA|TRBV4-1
CASSHVSGPYNEQFF
TGCGCCAGCAGCCATGTAAGCGGACCCTACAATGAGCAGTTCTTC
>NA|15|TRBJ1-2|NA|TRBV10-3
CAISESAGTTYGYTF
TGTGCCATCAGTGAGTCAGCGGGGACAACCTATGGCTACACCTTC
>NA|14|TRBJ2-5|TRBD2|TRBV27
CASSGTSGQETQYF
TGTGCCAGCTCCGGGACTAGCGGACAAGAGACCCAGTACTTC
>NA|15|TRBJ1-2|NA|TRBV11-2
CASSLGGGAGYGYTF
TGTGCCAGCAGCTTAGGCGGGGGCGCTGGCTATGGCTACACCTTC
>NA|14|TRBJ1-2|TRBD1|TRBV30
CAWKDRGAIYGYTF
TGTGCCTGGAAAGACAGGGGCGCAATCTATGGCTACACCTTC
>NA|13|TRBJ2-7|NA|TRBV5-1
CASSSQGSYEQYF
TGCGCCAGCAGCTCCCAGGGGTCCTACGAGCAGTACTTC
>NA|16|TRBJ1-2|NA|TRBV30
CAWSRNMDSGSRGYTF
TGTGCCTGGAGTCGGAATATGGACTCAGGTTCTCGAGGCTACACCTTC
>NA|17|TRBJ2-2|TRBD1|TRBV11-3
CASSLEGTGFRTGELFF
TGTGCCAGCAGCTTAGAAGGGACAGGGTTCCGCACCGGGGAGCTGTTTTTT
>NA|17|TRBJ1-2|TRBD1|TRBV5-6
CASSLIVIRDSSYGYTF
TGTGCCAGCAGCTTGATAGTAATCCGGGACAGTTCCTATGGCTACACCTTC
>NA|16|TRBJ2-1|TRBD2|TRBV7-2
CASSLVGTSGSNEQFF
TGTGCCAGCAGCTTAGTGGGGACTAGCGGGAGCAATGAGCAGTTCTTC
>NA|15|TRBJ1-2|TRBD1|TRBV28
CASSLRQGANYGYTF
TGTGCCAGCAGTTTACGACAGGGGGCTAACTATGGCTACACCTTC
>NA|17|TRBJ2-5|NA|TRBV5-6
CASRKREGPGRQETQYF
TGTGCCAGCCGCAAGAGGGAAGGTCCCGGCCGCCAAGAGACCCAGTACTTC
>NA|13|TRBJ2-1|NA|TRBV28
CASSLTGNNEQFF
TGTGCCAGCAGTTTAACAGGGAACAATGAGCAGTTCTTC
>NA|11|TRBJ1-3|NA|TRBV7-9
CASRSGNTIYF
TGTGCCAGTCGTTCTGGAAACACCATATATTTT
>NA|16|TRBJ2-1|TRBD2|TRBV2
CASSALLRGWGDEQFF
TGTGCCAGCAGTGCCCTCCTGCGGGGGTGGGGGGATGAGCAGTTCTTC
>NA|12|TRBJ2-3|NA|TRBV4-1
CASSATGDTQYF
TGCGCCAGCAGTGCTACCGGAGATACGCAGTATTTT
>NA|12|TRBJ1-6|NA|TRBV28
CASSLEPSPLHF
TGTGCCAGCAGTTTGGAGCCTTCACCCCTCCACTTT
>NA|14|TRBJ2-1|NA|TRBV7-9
CASSLTGDHNEQFF
TGTGCCAGCAGCTTGACAGGAGATCACAATGAGCAGTTCTTC
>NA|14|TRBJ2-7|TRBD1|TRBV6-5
CASSYKGQGREQYF
TGTGCCAGCAGTTACAAGGGACAGGGACGCGAGCAGTACTTC
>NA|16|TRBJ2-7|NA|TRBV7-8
CASSPLGRTLHYEQYF
TGTGCCAGCAGCCCCCTGGGCCGGACTTTACACTACGAGCAGTACTTC
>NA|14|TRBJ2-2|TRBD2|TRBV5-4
CASSLGGGTGELFF
TGTGCCAGCAGCTTGGGGGGGGGCACCGGGGAGCTGTTTTTT
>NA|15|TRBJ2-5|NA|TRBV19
CASTSQGSPQETQYF
TGTGCCAGTACCTCACAGGGTAGTCCCCAAGAGACCCAGTACTTC
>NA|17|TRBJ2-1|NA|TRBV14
CASSQERTAYEYNEQFF
TGTGCCAGCAGCCAAGAAAGGACAGCATACGAATACAATGAGCAGTTCTTC
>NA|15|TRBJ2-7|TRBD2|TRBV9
CASSTRTSGRYEQYF
TGTGCCAGCAGCACCCGGACTAGCGGACGGTACGAGCAGTACTTC
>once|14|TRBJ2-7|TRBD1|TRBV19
CASSPGQGGYEQYF
TGTGCCAGTAGCCCCGGACAGGGCGGCTACGAGCAGTACTTC
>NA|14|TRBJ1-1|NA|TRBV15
CATSSLLLNTEAFF
TGTGCCACCAGCAGCCTTCTTCTGAACACTGAAGCTTTCTTT
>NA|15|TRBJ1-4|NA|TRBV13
CASSSGPGVNEKLFF
TGTGCCAGCAGCTCCGGCCCAGGGGTTAATGAAAAACTGTTTTTT
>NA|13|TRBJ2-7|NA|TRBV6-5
CASSLAPGIEQYF
TGTGCCAGCAGTCTAGCGCCGGGGATAGAGCAGTACTTC
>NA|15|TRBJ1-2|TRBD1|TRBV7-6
CASSPGQGPIYGYTF
TGTGCCAGCAGCCCCGGACAGGGGCCTATCTATGGCTACACCTTC
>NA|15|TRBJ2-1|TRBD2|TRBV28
CASTWGASGNNEQFF
TGTGCCAGCACCTGGGGGGCTAGCGGGAACAATGAGCAGTTCTTC
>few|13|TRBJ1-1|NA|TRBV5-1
CASTTGGNTEAFF
TGCGCCAGCACCACCGGAGGGAACACTGAAGCTTTCTTT
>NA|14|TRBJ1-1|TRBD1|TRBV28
CASTPGGRHTEAFF
TGTGCCAGCACCCCAGGGGGCAGGCACACTGAAGCTTTCTTT
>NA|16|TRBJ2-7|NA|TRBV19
CASSTNDRTSSYEQYF
TGTGCCAGTAGTACCAACGACAGAACGAGCTCCTACGAGCAGTACTTC
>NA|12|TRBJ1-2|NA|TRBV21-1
CASSNTGYGYTF
TGTGCCAGCAGCAACACAGGGTATGGCTACACCTTC
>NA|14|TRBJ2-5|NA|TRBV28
CASTFRGKQETQYF
TGTGCCAGCACCTTTCGAGGGAAACAAGAGACCCAGTACTTC
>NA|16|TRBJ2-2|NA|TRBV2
CASSPTASWNTGELFF
TGTGCCAGCAGCCCTACTGCTAGCTGGAACACCGGGGAGCTGTTTTTT
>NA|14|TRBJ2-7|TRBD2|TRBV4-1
CASSPGGEPNEQYF
TGCGCCAGCAGCCCGGGGGGGGAGCCAAACGAGCAGTACTTC
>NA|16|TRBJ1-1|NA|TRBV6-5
CASSYSGGRRGEEAFF
TGTGCCAGCAGTTACTCGGGGGGTCGACGAGGGGAAGAAGCTTTCTTT
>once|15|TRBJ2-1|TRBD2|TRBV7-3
CASSRRGDSYNEQFF
TGTGCCAGCAGCCGTCGGGGGGACTCCTACAATGAGCAGTTCTTC
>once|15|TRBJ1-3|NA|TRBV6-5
CASSTSDSSGNTIYF
TGTGCCAGCAGTACATCCGACAGCTCTGGAAACACCATATATTTT
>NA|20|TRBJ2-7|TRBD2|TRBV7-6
CASSLSLGTSGRAGESEQYF
TGTGCCAGCAGCCTATCTCTGGGGACTAGCGGGAGGGCCGGTGAGTCCGAGCAGTACTTC
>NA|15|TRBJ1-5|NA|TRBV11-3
CASSQHGHSNQPQHF
TGTGCCAGCAGCCAACATGGACATAGCAATCAGCCCCAGCATTTT
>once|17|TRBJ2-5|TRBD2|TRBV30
CAWSVRRTSGYQETQYF
TGTGCCTGGAGTGTACGGCGGACTAGCGGATACCAAGAGACCCAGTACTTC
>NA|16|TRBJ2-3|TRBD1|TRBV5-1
CASSLIVGQGKDTQYF
TGCGCCAGCAGCTTGATAGTGGGACAGGGTAAAGATACGCAGTATTTT
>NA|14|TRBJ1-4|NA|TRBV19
CASSIARTNEKLFF
TGTGCCAGTAGTATAGCACGGACTAATGAAAAACTGTTTTTT